Reported below is one T cell receptor (beta chain). The antigen remains unidentified. The PCR contained 60 Vbeta and 13 Jbeta primers. Sequenced by immunoSEQ multiplex PCR; TCRdb stores in-frame clones only, minus some. This listing includes about 88,000 clones. CDR3 length: 15 residues. Germline CDR1 MNHEY, CDR2 SVGAGI. The V and J ends lost 1 base and 4 bases respectively, with 10 bases between them. This entry comes from a study of cytomegalovirus exposure and HLA in healthy donors. Points from the study as a whole: Cytomegalovirus-associated TCR beta chains were listed, numbering more than 150. For most TCR beta V segments, an earlier analysis put the productive rate at about 87% or about 30% of the time. A later analysis showed TCR association rates differing by HLA locus, peaking at DRB1 and lowest at HLA-C.

The sample was PBMCs. This receptor was taken from a girl aged 10-17 years in good health and CMV-seropositive. V is TRBV6-5 and J is TRBJ2-2; TRBD2 might be the D (5 bases). CDR3 sequence: CASSYYEGSTGELFF. The CDR3 DNA reads as TGTGCCAGCAGTTACTACGAGGGTAGCACCGGGGAGCTGTTTTTT.